These T cell receptor beta chains were read from a single sample in a study of blood T cells in healthy people across ages. TCRdb re-called the 5' RACE reads through MiXCR, storing one row per CDR3 protein. The table has about 580,000 distinct CDR3 sequences, around half seen once. Sequencing was carried out using blood. The receptors shown here come from a man of 80 years or more in good health. CDR3s include the opening cysteine and the closing phenylalanine or tryptophan. D genes are given only for firm matches. Clone size is not always given. Where it is, it says once, few, many or a class for expanded clones.

V gene	clone size	J gene	D gene	CDR3 protein	CDR3 DNA
TRBV7-2	-	TRBJ2-7	TRBD2	CASSLDPSGEQYF	TGTGCCAGCAGCTTAGACCCTAGCGGCGAGCAGTACTTC
TRBV12-3/TRBV12-4	-	TRBJ2-1	TRBD2	CASSFRGLAGIEQFF	TGTGCCAGCAGTTTCCGGGGACTAGCGGGGATTGAGCAGTTCTTC
TRBV5-1	-	TRBJ2-6	TRBD2	CASSLGWQGGAGANVLTF	TGCGCCAGCAGCTTGGGATGGCAGGGAGGGGCTGGGGCCAACGTCCTGACTTTC
TRBV20-1	-	TRBJ2-1	-	CSARAHQAGHEEFF	TGCAGTGCTAGAGCGCACCAAGCTGGACATGAGGAGTTCTTC
TRBV20-1	few	TRBJ2-7	-	CSAREGLRDYEQYF	TGCAGTGCTAGAGAGGGTTTGCGGGACTACGAGCAGTACTTC
TRBV5-1	-	TRBJ2-7	TRBD1	CASSLATTGNHRTYEQYF	TGCGCCAGCAGCTTGGCGACGACAGGGAACCACCGAACCTACGAGCAGTACTTC
TRBV6-5	-	TRBJ2-5	TRBD1	CASSSWDRRGEQYF	TGTGCCAGCAGCTCCTGGGACAGGAGGGGAGAGCAGTACTTC
TRBV20-1	-	TRBJ2-6	TRBD1	CSASPDRAISGANVLTF	TGCAGTGCTTCCCCGGACAGGGCGATCTCTGGGGCCAACGTCCTGACTTTC
TRBV29-1	once	TRBJ2-7	TRBD2	CSVAPLAGGAYEQYF	TGCAGCGTGGCCCCACTAGCGGGAGGTGCCTACGAGCAGTACTTC
TRBV6-2/TRBV6-3	-	TRBJ2-1	TRBD2	CAGSGRANEQFF	TGTGCCGGCAGCGGGAGGGCTAATGAGCAGTTCTTC
TRBV7-8	-	TRBJ1-4	-	CASSRRAGRGEKLFF	TGTGCCAGCAGCCGTCGGGCGGGAAGGGGAGAAAAACTGTTTTTT
TRBV7-2	-	TRBJ1-3	-	CASSFGGTGNTIYF	TGTGCCAGCAGCTTCGGGGGAACGGGAAACACCATATATTTT
TRBV29-1	-	TRBJ1-4	-	CSVRGNEKLFF	TGCAGCGTTCGGGGTAATGAAAAACTGTTTTTT
TRBV10-3	few	TRBJ1-2	-	CAISESEIYGYTF	TGTGCCATCAGTGAGTCGGAAATTTATGGCTACACCTTC
TRBV5-1	few	TRBJ2-5	-	CASSFGGTQYF	TGCGCCAGCAGTTTTGGGGGGACCCAGTACTTC
TRBV6-6	many	TRBJ1-6	TRBD1	CASRGTGEDNSPLHF	TGTGCCAGCAGGGGGACAGGAGAAGATAATTCACCCCTCCACTTT
TRBV6-5	few	TRBJ1-6	TRBD1	CASSYSNFWRTGNNSPLHF	TGTGCCAGCAGTTACTCGAATTTTTGGAGGACAGGCAATAATTCACCCCTCCACTTT
TRBV29-1	-	TRBJ1-2	-	CSVEGEGNYGYTF	TGCAGCGTTGAAGGGGAAGGGAACTATGGCTACACCTTC
TRBV7-7	-	TRBJ2-1	-	CASSSDRNEQFF	TGTGCTAGCAGCTCAGATCGTAATGAGCAGTTCTTC
TRBV5-1	-	TRBJ2-7	-	CASSISTGNGEQYF	TGCGCCAGCAGCATCAGTACAGGGAACGGCGAGCAGTACTTC
TRBV7-2	-	TRBJ2-5	TRBD1	CASSTRGSETQYF	TGTGCCAGCAGCACCAGGGGGTCGGAGACCCAGTACTTC
TRBV20-1	-	TRBJ2-5	TRBD2	CSARSSGAGETQYF	TGCAGTGCTAGATCGTCGGGAGCGGGGGAGACCCAGTACTTC
TRBV6-5	many	TRBJ2-1	TRBD2	CASSLLAGGPSYNEQFF	TGTGCCAGCAGCCTACTAGCGGGAGGGCCCTCCTACAATGAGCAGTTCTTC
TRBV29-1	-	TRBJ2-2	-	CSGREGRTGELFF	TGCAGCGGCAGGGAAGGTCGCACCGGGGAGCTGTTTTTT
TRBV5-1	few	TRBJ2-3	-	CASSLEGRGPTRGDTQYF	TGCGCCAGCAGCTTGGAGGGGCGGGGACCGACGCGGGGAGATACGCAGTATTTT
TRBV7-2	few	TRBJ2-3	-	CASSSPPRGTDTQYF	TGTGCCAGCAGCTCGCCTCCTAGGGGTACAGATACGCAGTATTTT
TRBV4-2	-	TRBJ2-1	TRBD2	CASTPGRADNEQFF	TGTGCAAGCACACCCGGGAGGGCCGACAATGAGCAGTTCTTC
TRBV21-1	-	TRBJ2-7	-	CASSKAASERAPRRVYEQYF	TGTGCCAGCAGCAAAGCAGCTTCGGAGCGGGCCCCCCGAAGGGTCTACGAGCAGTACTTC
TRBV2	-	TRBJ2-1	TRBD1	CASARQGYNEQFF	TGTGCCAGCGCCAGACAGGGTTACAATGAGCAGTTCTTC
TRBV4-1	-	TRBJ2-3	-	CASSRQGGTPVSTDTQYF	TGTGCCAGCAGCCGGCAAGGCGGGACACCTGTAAGCACAGATACGCAGTATTTT
TRBV7-9	few	TRBJ1-4	TRBD1	CASSSPGQVAGNEKLFF	TGTGCCAGCAGCTCCCCGGGACAGGTTGCCGGTAATGAAAAACTGTTTTTT
TRBV2	few	TRBJ1-1	-	CASSPVRDTGRAFF	TGTGCCAGCAGCCCAGTACGGGACACAGGAAGGGCTTTCTTT
TRBV20-1	-	TRBJ2-1	-	CSARRDEQFF	TGCAGTGCTCGACGGGATGAGCAGTTCTTC
TRBV12-3/TRBV12-4	-	TRBJ2-7	TRBD2	CASSFGGSPHNEQYF	TGTGCCAGCAGTTTTGGCGGGAGTCCACACAATGAGCAGTACTTC
TRBV9	few	TRBJ2-1	-	CASSVEERVAEQFF	TGTGCCAGCAGCGTAGAAGAGAGGGTAGCTGAGCAGTTCTTC
TRBV5-1	-	TRBJ2-1	TRBD2	CASSWKGLVNNEQFF	TGCGCCAGCAGCTGGAAGGGACTAGTCAACAATGAGCAGTTCTTC
TRBV7-2	many	TRBJ2-3	TRBD1	CASSRGQSTDTQYF	TGTGCCAGCAGCCGGGGACAGAGCACAGATACGCAGTATTTT
TRBV7-6	-	TRBJ2-1	-	CASSYEAWKEYNEQFF	TGTGCCAGCAGCTACGAGGCCTGGAAAGAGTACAATGAGCAGTTCTTC
TRBV5-1	-	TRBJ2-3	-	CASSRQVDTDTQYF	TGCGCCAGCAGCCGACAGGTGGACACAGATACGCAGTATTTT
TRBV20-1	few	TRBJ2-5	TRBD2	CSAGGRGGLETQYF	TGCAGTGCTGGGGGGCGGGGGGGCCTCGAGACCCAGTACTTC
TRBV6-5	many	TRBJ2-7	TRBD1	CASSSRTGGSYEQYF	TGTGCCAGCAGCTCCCGGACAGGGGGCTCCTACGAGCAGTACTTC
TRBV27	few	TRBJ1-1	TRBD1	CASRPTGPNTEAFF	TGTGCCAGCAGGCCGACAGGGCCAAACACTGAAGCTTTCTTT
TRBV6-1	-	TRBJ2-2	-	CASRTQGVGRPRGTGELFF	TGTGCCAGCAGAACACAGGGGGTCGGGAGGCCGCGAGGGACCGGGGAGCTGTTTTTT